The text below deals with one T cell receptor beta chain. The antigen this receptor binds is unknown. No per-base quality is available; no much larger clone lies one base away. CDR1 and CDR2 are drawn from the germline V gene (reference sequence): SEHNR, FQNEAQ. V drops 1 base and J drops 5 bases, leaving 20 bases in between. From cysteine to phenylalanine, the CDR3 is 17 amino acids long. Solely the CDR3 DNA is kept, with 51 bases framed from the first base. This record belongs to a study of shared clonotypes between healthy human individuals (dated by TCRdb to the early 2020s). Study-wide context: Three men and two women, aged 18 to 49 years, made up the cohort. Each donor's leukapheresis produced roughly between roughly 0.85 and 9 billion PBMCs. For each donor, CD4 naive and CD4 memory were each given three plates, CD8 naive was given two plates, and CD8 memory was given one plate. The study deeply sequenced blood TCR repertoires of five healthy adults to estimate repertoire size and the extent of clonotype sharing between individuals. To increase sequencing depth and limit assay-specific biases, TCR repertoire library preparation and sequencing were carried out by different laboratories using diverse techniques.

Points the paper makes about the study in general: Larger estimated clonotype richness was generally found for naive subsets than for memory subsets. Incomplete sequencing was indicated by rarefaction of sorted-subset datasets, despite the large sequencing depth. Compared with non-shared clonotypes, clonotypes shared by all four sorted-subset donors had higher generation probabilities. Sharing across several donors was observed for roughly 5% of naive CD4, 3.5% of naive CD8, about 2.5% of memory CD4, and roughly 0.4% of memory CD8 clonotypes. The small number of donors limited the genetic and exposure-history diversity represented. Only blood was sampled, and tissue TCR repertoires likely differ from those in blood. Pairwise subsampling indicated that sequencing depth was expected to affect the degree of clonotype sharing among donors.

Healthy HIV-negative adults with no recently reported acute infections or vaccinations were included as donors. Every donor was a Caucasian adult residing in Nashville, Tennessee, USA. CD4+ T cells were enriched through magnetic negative selection, after which naive cells were positively selected on CD45RA and the remaining negative fraction served as the memory subset. Blood was collected by leukapheresis, and PBMCs were isolated by Ficoll-Histopaque density gradient centrifugation and then cryopreserved in liquid nitrogen vapor phase. Analytical flow cytometry was used to check the purity and quantity of every magnetically sorted T cell population. From each sorted fraction, genomic DNA was isolated and quantified by UV absorbance on a Nanodrop 2000c. TCR CDR3 regions were amplified from genomic DNA by multiplex PCR using the deep immunoSEQ assay. Extracted genomic DNA from each cell subset was spread evenly across all wells of several immunoSEQ 96-well plates, with each plate serving as a replicate. For sorted subsets, about 220 ng of genomic DNA, equivalent to tens of thousands of T cell genomes, went into each replicate PCR. Purified libraries were measured with a Qubit 3.0 fluorometer, size-checked on a Bioanalyzer 2100, and measured again with the KAPA Library Quantification kit. A separate single-read 150-cycle Illumina NextSeq 550 flow cell was used to sequence each immunoSEQ 96-well plate. The study's processing was this. Because only junctional sequences without quality scores were contained in the immunoSEQ output, filtering matching that applied to full-length reads could not be performed. To assign V/J genes and CDR3, sequences were annotated against IMGT germline references using PyIR, a Python wrapper for IgBLAST v1.9. Any read was removed if the V/J assignment was weak (E-value above 1e-6), the CDR3 was missing, or the read contained stop codons, out-of-frame junctions, or ambiguous translated residues. V3J clonotypes were defined as sequences sharing the same inferred V gene, J gene, and CDR3 amino acid sequence. Percentage overlap between repertoires was calculated by dividing the number of shared unique clonotypes by the size of the smaller repertoire. RTK rarefaction, the Chao1 estimator, and Recon v2.1 estimates of unobserved clonotypes were used to assess repertoire richness. Generation probabilities for all TCRbeta clonotypes obtained by the gDNA method from four donors were computed using OLGA. TCRdb re-hosts the immuneACCESS table, in-frame sequences only. Its copies lack some clones; in the studies checked, an unresolved V gene accounts for under half of them, and the cause for the rest is not known. The V and J calls and clone size were taken over from that table, and D and trimming were inferred from the DNA. This sample has approximately 1,000,000 clones in its table, and roughly 77% of those were observed once. The ten largest clones take up 0.89% of the sample.

The sequence was collected from a man in his late teens or twenties in good health. Some clones in this sample may be carry-over from other donors' samples. Sequencing was done on a sample of memory CD4+ T cells from PBMCs. According to the study, the label for this sample's cell subset or site signals: CD45RA-negative fraction. The V and J genes are TRBV7-9 and TRBJ2-5; a tentative D match to TRBD1 spans 6 bases. The CDR3 region has the sequence CASSLGASTTGMETQYF. The DNA is TGTGCCAGCAGCTTAGGCGCCAGTACGACAGGAATGGAGACCCAGTACTTC.